The present T cell receptor (beta chain) was sequenced within a study of tissue T cells after allogeneic stem cell transplantation. Time point defined: mouse harvest day 7 after allogeneic transplant. The graft held 10^6 splenic CD5+ T cells and 10^7 T-cell-depleted bone marrow cells. This mouse GVHD model was MHC-mismatched B6 to BALB/c, profiled day 7 or 14. TCRbeta CDR3 was sequenced at survey depth with template counts. The data were produced by immunoSEQ multiplex PCR, yet TCRdb's version contains in-frame clones alone and is incomplete. The table has roughly 4,000 clones, approximately 59% seen once. Notes on this clone: Its cognate antigen is unknown. Gene labels here are mouse ones. The read gets to within 1 residue of the CDR3 end, and the germline J gene fills in the rest.

Germline V lookup: CDR1 KGHTA, CDR2 FRNEEI. Trimming removed 3 bases at V and 1 base at J, with 9 bases between. The CDR3 length is 15 residues. General observations from the study: The patient cohort was small and clinically heterogeneous, with limited sampling depth. Motif-based clustering found tissue-specific repertoire signatures shared across patients, though few clones were shared.

Source material: spleen. The sequence derives from a female BALB/c mouse given C57BL/6 T cells with graft-versus-host disease after an allogeneic hematopoietic cell transplant. The V and J genes are TRBV24 and TRBJ2-2; D not resolved. Partial CDR3 DNA: TGTGCCAGCAGTCTCGCACAGAAAAACACCGGGCAGCTCTAC. It encodes CASSLAQKNTGQLY. The CDR3 as a whole reads CASSLAQKNTGQLYF.